The 22 T cell receptor beta chains below were found in one sample sequenced in a study of OX40 agonist ivuxolimab in advanced cancers. Libraries were prepared by immunoSEQ multiplex PCR; TCRdb keeps only in-frame clonotypes and omits some of them. The data contain about 61,000 clones, around 89% of them singletons. Sequencing was performed on CD4+ or CD8+ T cells sorted from blood, taken in a trial of the OX40 agonist ivuxolimab. All receptors derive from an adult with an advanced solid tumor such as melanoma, head and neck, liver or kidney cancer.

This clone showed up just once. The chain couples TRBV5-1 to TRBJ1-5; D is possibly TRBD1 (5 bases). V was pared by 0 bases and J by 6 bases, with 16 bases between. CDR3 length: 16 amino acids. Germline values: CDR1 SGHRS, CDR2 YFSETQ. The CDR3 DNA is TGCGCCAGCAGCTTGGCCGGGCAGGGATCACCTCAGCCCCAGCATTTT. This codes for CASSLAGQGSPQPQHF.

DNA for the CDR3: TGTGCCAGCAGCTTTCTAGAGAATGAGCAGTTCTTC. This encodes CASSFLENEQFF. J is TRBJ2-1 and V is TRBV5-4; no reliable D call. Germline CDR1 and CDR2: SGHNT and YYREEE (reference sequence). V was trimmed by 2 bases and J by 7 bases, leaving 7 bases between them. The CDR3 covers 12 residues.

The chain couples TRBV6-5 to TRBJ1-2; 7 bases line up with TRBD1. Germline V gene data show CDR1 as MNHEY and CDR2 as SVGAGI. The CDR3 loop spans 13 amino acids. V lost 6 bases, J lost 4 bases, and 5 bases stayed unmatched. The CDR3 DNA reads TGTGCCAGCAGCTTTACAGGGGTCTATGGCTACACCTTC. This gives the protein CASSFTGVYGYTF.

In nucleotides, the CDR3 is TGTGCCAGCAGAAACGACGGGACTAGTAATGAGCAGTTCTTC. Its protein product is CASRNDGTSNEQFF. The chain links TRBV28 to TRBJ2-1, with 8 bases identical to TRBD2. The CDR3 is made up of 14 amino acids. The V segment lost 6 bases and the J segment 7 bases; nucleotides outside the gene matches: 8. CDR1 is MDHEN, CDR2 SYDVKM, per germline.

The rearrangement uses TRBV28 and TRBJ2-7; 7 bases map to TRBD2. The CDR3 is 15 residues long. Germline-derived CDR1 and CDR2 are MDHEN and SYDVKM. Trimming at V came to 6 bases and at J to 4 bases, leaving 12 bases not matched to a gene. This chain's CDR3 is CASRANRGGVYEQYF. The CDR3 DNA reads as TGTGCCAGCAGGGCGAATAGGGGAGGGGTTTACGAGCAGTACTTC.

The sample holds a few counts of this clone. V usage is TRBV7-6 and J usage is TRBJ1-2; possible D gene TRBD1, 6 bases. The CDR3 totals 13 residues. Trimming pared 0 bases from V and 4 bases from J, leaving 6 bases between. The V gene's germline CDR1 is SGHVS and CDR2 FNYEAQ. The CDR3 region has the DNA TGTGCCAGCAGCTTAGCAGGGGGCTATGGCTACACCTTC. It encodes CASSLAGGYGYTF.

V gene TRBV9 combines with J gene TRBJ2-1; 8 bases fit TRBD2. V lost 0 bases and J lost 5; bases outside the gene matches: 4. CDR1 and CDR2 (germline): SGDLS, YYNGEE. The CDR3 is 15 residues long. The CDR3 coding sequence is TGTGCCAGCAGCGTAGTGGCGGGAGGCCACAATGAGCAGTTCTTC. Protein sequence: CASSVVAGGHNEQFF.

A few counts support this clone. The chain uses TRBV5-4 and TRBJ1-1, with TRBD1 as a possible D gene (5 bases). Germline assignment: CDR1 SGHNT and CDR2 YYREEE (reference sequence). The CDR3 extends over 13 amino acids. V was cut by 5 bases and J by 6 bases, with 14 bases left in between. CDR3 region: CASSRDLWAEAFF. The DNA of the CDR3 is TGTGCCAGCAGTCGGGACCTATGGGCTGAAGCTTTCTTT.

The genes are TRBV19 and TRBJ1-3; 7 nucleotides match TRBD1. Trimming took 6 bases from V and 3 from J; bases not matched to a gene: 8. Germline values: CDR1 LNHDA, CDR2 SQIVND (reference sequence). This CDR3 comprises 15 residues. CDR3 bases: TGTGCCAGTAGCGAACAGGGGATGCATGGAAACACCATATATTTT. Its protein product is CASSEQGMHGNTIYF.

The V and J genes are TRBV5-1 and TRBJ2-6; D remains unclear. The CDR3 is 17 amino acids. Per the germline V gene, CDR1 is SGHRS and CDR2 is YFSETQ. Trimming took 6 bases from V and 0 from J, leaving 16 bases between them. CDR3 DNA sequence: TGCGCCAGCATTGAAGGCGGATATGACTCTGGGGCCAACGTCCTGACTTTC. This codes for CASIEGGYDSGANVLTF.

The CDR3 here is CASSWDYNSPLHF. As DNA, the CDR3 is TGTGCCAGCAGCTGGGACTATAATTCACCCCTCCACTTT. This chain joins TRBV5-5 and TRBJ1-6; no reliable D call. From germline, CDR1 is SGHKS and CDR2 YYEKEE (reference sequence). Between the trimmed V and J ends, which lost 3 bases and 3 bases, there was a span of 4 bases. The CDR3 is 13 amino acids.

The CDR3 DNA reads as TGTGCCAGCAGCCCTCCAGGGGAGGGGCAAACAGATACGCAGTATTTT. Encoded protein: CASSPPGEGQTDTQYF. This sequence joins TRBV9 and TRBJ2-3, with a tentative D call TRBD2 (7 bases). This CDR3 is 16 amino acids long. Looked up from germline, CDR1 is SGDLS and CDR2 is YYNGEE. The ends were cut back, 4 bases at V and 3 bases at J, with 18 bases in the middle.

The CDR3 region has the DNA TGTGCCAGCAGCTTAGGGTCCAAGGCTGGGGCCAACGTCCTGACTTTC. Translation gives CASSLGSKAGANVLTF. The gene calls are TRBV7-8 and TRBJ2-6; D is uncertain. CDR1 and CDR2 from the germline V gene are SGHVS and FQNEAQ. V was trimmed by 1 base and J by 2 bases, leaving 9 bases between them. This CDR3 region has 16 residues.

For the CDR3, the DNA is TGTGCCAGCAGCTTAGGCCTAGCGGGGGGGCAGGGCGAGCAGTACTTC. It specifies CASSLGLAGGQGEQYF. The genes are TRBV7-2 and TRBJ2-7, with 12 bases aligning to TRBD2. The V and J ends lost 1 base and 6 bases, in that order; junction bases with no gene match: 7. The CDR3 is 16 amino acids. Germline-derived CDR1 and CDR2 are SGHTA and FQGNSA.

This chain connects TRBV5-1 to TRBJ2-1; no definite D call. Trimming removed 1 base at V and 1 base at J, with 12 bases between. Germline CDR1 reads SGHRS; CDR2 reads YFSETQ. The CDR3 contains 16 residues. The CDR3 DNA follows: TGCGCCAGCAGCTTGCTCCTCGGCCGGTCCTACAATGAGCAGTTCTTC. Amino acid sequence: CASSLLLGRSYNEQFF.

The count of this clone is one. The chain joins TRBV11-2 to TRBJ2-2; tentatively, D is TRBD1 (6 bases). The V gene's germline CDR1 is SGHAT and CDR2 FQNNGV. The CDR3 has 16 amino acids. V was trimmed by 5 bases and J by 4 bases, leaving 17 bases between them. Here the CDR3 DNA reads TGTGCCAGCAGCCTACAGGGAAAGGGTATCACCGGGGAGCTGTTTTTT. Translating it yields CASSLQGKGITGELFF.

The chain has TRBV27 and TRBJ1-5, with 8 bases aligning to TRBD1. V was clipped by 3 bases and J by 3 bases; unmatched bases: 7. CDR1 is MNHEY, CDR2 SMNVEV, per germline (reference sequence). CDR3 length: 16 residues. In DNA, the CDR3 is TGTGCCAGCAGTTTCTCCGGGACAGGCAACAATCAGCCCCAGCATTTT. Amino acid sequence: CASSFSGTGNNQPQHF.

The gene calls are TRBV9 and TRBJ1-5; D is unresolved. CDR1 and CDR2 from the germline V gene are SGDLS and YYNGEE. The CDR3 consists of 14 residues. The V end was cut by 4 bases, the J end by 4 bases, with 12 bases between. DNA of the CDR3: TGTGCCAGCAGCTATGGACCGGATAATCAGCCCCAGCATTTT. This encodes CASSYGPDNQPQHF.

V usage is TRBV29-1 and J usage is TRBJ2-1; 8 bases agree with TRBD1. Germline assignment: CDR1 SQVTM and CDR2 ANQGSEA. The V and J ends lost 4 bases and 5 bases, in that order; junction bases with no gene match: 4. The CDR3 consists of 13 residues. CDR3 in DNA: TGCAGCGTTGGGGGGACAGGAGACAATGAGCAGTTCTTC. It translates to CSVGGTGDNEQFF.

This clone has more than one count but fewer than ten. This sequence joins TRBV27 and TRBJ1-2; tentative D call: TRBD1 (5 bases). The CDR3 runs to 15 residues. CDR1 MNHEY and CDR2 SMNVEV come from the germline V gene (reference sequence). V was pared by 7 bases and J by 5 bases, with 20 bases between. The CDR3 bases are TGTGCCAGCATATTAAAACAAATCAGGGTATATGGCTACACCTTC. Protein product: CASILKQIRVYGYTF.

This clone appeared a single time. The genes are TRBV6-5 and TRBJ2-3, with unresolved D. Germline loops: CDR1 MNHEY, CDR2 SVGAGI. The CDR3 is 15 amino acids. Trimming left V 2 bases short and J 0 bases short, with 9 bases between. The CDR3 DNA reads as TGTGCCAGCAGTTACGACGGTGGAAGCACAGATACGCAGTATTTT. This sequence encodes CASSYDGGSTDTQYF.

The chain links TRBV7-2 to TRBJ2-7; D gene uncertain. CDR3 length equals 15 residues. With 2 bases removed from V and 3 bases from J, the gap between germline ends came to 14 bases. Germline CDR1 reads SGHTA; CDR2 reads FQGNSA. CDR3 nucleotide sequence: TGTGCCAGCAGCTTAAAGGAGAGACGGCTCTACGAGCAGTACTTC. Its protein product is CASSLKERRLYEQYF.